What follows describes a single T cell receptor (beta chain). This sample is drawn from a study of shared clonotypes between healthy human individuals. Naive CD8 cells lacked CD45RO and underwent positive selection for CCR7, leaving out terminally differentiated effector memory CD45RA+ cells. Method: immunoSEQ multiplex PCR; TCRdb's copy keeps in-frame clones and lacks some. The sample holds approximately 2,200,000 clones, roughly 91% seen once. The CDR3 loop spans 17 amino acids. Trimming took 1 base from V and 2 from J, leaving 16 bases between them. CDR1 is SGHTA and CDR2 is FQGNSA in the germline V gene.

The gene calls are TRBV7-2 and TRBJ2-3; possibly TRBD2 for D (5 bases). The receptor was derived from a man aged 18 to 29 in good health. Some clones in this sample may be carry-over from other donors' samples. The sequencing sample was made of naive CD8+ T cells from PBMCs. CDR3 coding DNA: TGTGCCAGCAGCTTAGGAGGGCAGTTCCTTATCACAGATACGCAGTATTTT. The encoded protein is CASSLGGQFLITDTQYF.